This record covers a single TCR beta chain. Its antigen is undetermined. This sample was included in a study of T cell responses to AZD1222 COVID-19 vaccine. Broader study findings: Unmutated variant regions are reportedly the target of nearly half of TCRs that are spike-specific. Seropositive status at baseline applied to only 5 to 7 AZD1222 recipients.

Measured with immunoSEQ multiplex PCR; TCRdb has only the in-frame clones, and not every one. The sample includes roughly 140,000 clones, about 87% of them seen just once. The V gene lost 5 bases and the J gene lost 0 bases, with 15 bases spanning the gap. There are 16 residues in the CDR3. Per germline, CDR1 SGHVS and CDR2 FQNEAQ. The specimen was peripheral blood, collected 28 days after the second AZD1222 dose. The chain combines TRBV7-8 with TRBJ2-3, with D perhaps matching TRBD2 (5 bases). The clonotype was recovered from an adult who received the AZD1222 COVID-19 vaccine. The CDR3: CASSPRSGGSTDTQYF. The CDR3 region has the DNA TGTGCCAGCAGCCCGCGCAGTGGCGGGAGCACAGATACGCAGTATTTT. Drawing the rest from reference TRBV7-8 and TRBJ2-3, the complete variable domain is GAGVSQSPRYKVAKRGQDVALRCDPISGHVSLFWYQQALGQGPEFLTYFQNEAQLDKSGLPSDRFFAERPEGSVSTLKIQRTQQEDSAVYLCASSPRSGGSTDTQYFGPGTRLTVL.